There are many counts of the clone carrying this T cell receptor beta chain. Its antigen is as yet unknown. V was clipped by 4 bases and J by 1 base; unmatched bases: 10. The germline gives CDR1 SGHNT, CDR2 YYREEE (reference sequence). The CDR3 consists of 16 residues. Patients having uncontrolled infection, another autoimmune disease, pregnancy or lactation were not included. Clinical symptoms, serum thyroxine and TRAb, thyroid ultrasound and orbital computed tomography were used for the diagnoses. The authors obtained PBMCs from roughly 9.7 ml of fresh peripheral blood. These data belong to a study of T cells in Graves' hyperthyroidism and ophthalmopathy. TCR beta CDR3 regions were amplified from RNA. A set of HTBI primers served as the primers for a first-round RT-PCR of the TCR CDR3. TCRdb reprocessed the multiplex PCR reads with MiXCR, giving one entry per CDR3 protein. Among 50,000 to 75,000 distinct CDR3 sequences listed, about 50% were seen once.

Points from the study as a whole: Median prediction lead before ophthalmopathy onset was 6.5 months with the model.

This sequence was found in a woman between 25 and 40 years old with Graves' ophthalmopathy. The sequencing input was blood. The rearrangement links TRBV5-4 to TRBJ2-5; 7 nucleotides agree with TRBD2. CDR3 sequence: CASSRAASGVQETQYF. Written as DNA, the CDR3 is TGTGCCAGCAGCCGGGCGGCTAGCGGAGTCCAAGAGACCCAGTACTTC.